Below are 9 T cell receptor beta chains sequenced from a single sample in a study of blood T cell repertoires in COVID-19. The method was immunoSEQ multiplex PCR; TCRdb's version includes in-frame clones alone and lacks a portion of them. Among 310,000 or so clones listed, about nine tenths were seen once. The sequenced sample was PBMCs or T cells enriched from blood (not recorded which). The origin of the receptors is a woman under 30 who had recovered from COVID-19.

The chain employs TRBV27 and TRBJ2-7; 12 bases fit TRBD2. V lost 10 bases to trimming and J lost 3 bases; unmatched junction nucleotides: 7. From germline, CDR1 is MNHEY and CDR2 SMNVEV (reference sequence). CDR3 size: 14 residues. The CDR3 reads CATKRLAGDYEQYF. The CDR3 region has the DNA TGTGCCACCAAAAGACTAGCGGGAGACTACGAGCAGTACTTC.

This chain links TRBV2 with TRBJ1-6, with TRBD1 as a possible D gene (6 bases). The CDR3 has 15 amino acids. Germline V gene data show CDR1 as SNHLY and CDR2 as FYNNEI. The V gene lost 4 bases and the J gene lost 6 bases, with 13 bases spanning the gap. The CDR3 is CASSAKGGINSPLHF. CDR3 sequence (DNA): TGTGCCAGCAGTGCCAAAGGGGGTATTAATTCACCCCTCCACTTT.

This chain connects TRBV2 to TRBJ2-3; TRBD2 matches at 8 bases. V lost 3 bases to trimming and J lost 9 bases; unmatched junction nucleotides: 5. The CDR3 spans 13 residues. Germline CDR1 reads SNHLY; CDR2 reads FYNNEI. The CDR3 reads CASSDNPGGTQYF. CDR3 in DNA: TGTGCCAGCAGTGATAACCCGGGAGGGACGCAGTATTTT.

V usage is TRBV5-8 and J usage is TRBJ2-1; D may be TRBD2 (6 bases). Trimming took 4 bases from V and 6 from J, leaving 20 bases between them. Germline CDR1 is SGHTS and CDR2 is YDEGEE. The CDR3 has 16 amino acids. CDR3 DNA sequence: TGTGCCAGCAGCGGCGGGACTCCGGGCATAGGCAATGAGCAGTTCTTC. Translated, it gives CASSGGTPGIGNEQFF.

The V gene is TRBV18, the J gene TRBJ2-7; 9 nucleotides align to TRBD1. The CDR3 length is 11 residues. Germline V gene sequence: CDR1 KGHSH, CDR2 LQKENI. After removal of 6 bases from V and 9 bases from J, the junction contained 3 bases not matched to a gene. In DNA, the CDR3 is TGTGCCAGCTCGCCGGACAGGGGGCAGTACTTC. This sequence encodes CASSPDRGQYF.

The chain carries TRBV30 and TRBJ1-2, with 10 bases aligning to TRBD1. The CDR3 has 12 residues. Germline V gene data show CDR1 as GTSNPN and CDR2 as SVGIG (reference sequence). V was clipped by 8 bases and J by 2 bases; unmatched bases: 2. CDR3 nucleotides: TGTGCCCTGGGACAGGGGAACTATGGCTACACCTTC. This translates into CALGQGNYGYTF.

The genes are TRBV2 and TRBJ2-2; 10 bases map to TRBD2. There are 14 residues in the CDR3. Germline values: CDR1 SNHLY, CDR2 FYNNEI. V was pared by 9 bases and J by 7 bases, with 8 bases of the junction left unmatched. The CDR3 region has the DNA TGTGCCAGTCTAGAGCGGGAGGGTCTCGGGGAGCTGTTTTTT. Translation: CASLEREGLGELFF.

With respect to this clone: An end of the junction does not agree with germline; a read error may underlie this. J is TRBJ2-1 and V is TRBV19; TRBD1 agrees at 8 bases. CDR1 and CDR2 from the germline V gene are LNHDA and SQIVND (reference sequence). CDR3 length: 13 residues. For the CDR3, the DNA is TGTGCCAGTAGTTTAGGACAGGGTACGGAAGCAGTCTTC. Translating gives CASSLGQGTEAVF.

This chain uses TRBV18 with TRBJ2-1; 10 nucleotides match TRBD2. This CDR3 region has 15 residues. With V trimmed by 8 bases and J by 8 bases, 12 bases remained unmatched. The germline V gene encodes CDR1 KGHSH and CDR2 LQKENI. The CDR3 nucleotides are TGTGCCAGCCAAAAGGCACTAGCGGGACCTGATGAGCAGTTCTTC. As protein: CASQKALAGPDEQFF. Combining the CDR3 with reference TRBV18 and TRBJ2-1 gives the whole variable domain NAGVMQNPRHLVRRRGQEARLRCSPMKGHSHVYWYRQLPEEGLKFMVYLQKENIIDESGMPKERFSAEFPKEGPSILRIQQVVRGDSAAYFCASQKALAGPDEQFFGPGTRLTVL.